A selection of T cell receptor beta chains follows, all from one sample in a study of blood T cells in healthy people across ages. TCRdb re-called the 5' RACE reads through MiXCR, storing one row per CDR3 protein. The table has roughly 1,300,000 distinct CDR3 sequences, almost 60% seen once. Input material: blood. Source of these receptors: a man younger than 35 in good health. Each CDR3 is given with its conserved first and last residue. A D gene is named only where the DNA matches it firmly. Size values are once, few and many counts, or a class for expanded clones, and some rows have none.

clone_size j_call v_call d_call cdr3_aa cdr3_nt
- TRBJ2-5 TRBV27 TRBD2 CASIAGERLIHLGTQYF TGTGCCAGCATCGCGGGGGAGCGGCTCATCCATCTGGGGACCCAGTACTTC
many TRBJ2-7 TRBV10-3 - CAISRTDAYEQYF TGTGCCATCAGTAGGACGGATGCCTACGAGCAGTACTTC
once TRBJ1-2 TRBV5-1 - CASSLVPSYGYTF TGCGCCAGCAGCTTGGTTCCGTCCTATGGCTACACCTTC
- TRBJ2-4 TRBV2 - CASSDAGLWQYF TGTGCCAGCAGTGACGCGGGTTTGTGGCAGTACTTC
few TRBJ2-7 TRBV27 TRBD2 CASSVGLHSYEQYF TGTGCCAGCAGTGTGGGACTACACTCCTACGAGCAGTACTTC
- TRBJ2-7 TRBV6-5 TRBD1 CASSRDSRNEQYF TGTGCCAGCAGTCGGGACAGTAGGAACGAGCAGTACTTC
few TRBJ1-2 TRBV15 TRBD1 CATSRDSGQGSYGYTF TGTGCCACCAGCAGAGATAGTGGACAGGGTAGCTATGGCTACACCTTC
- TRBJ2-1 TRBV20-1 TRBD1 CSALTGTGTGNEQFF TGCAGTGCTCTTACCGGGACAGGGACGGGGAATGAGCAGTTCTTC
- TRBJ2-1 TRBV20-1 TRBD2 CSARWEGREQFF TGCAGTGCTAGGTGGGAGGGCCGTGAGCAGTTCTTC
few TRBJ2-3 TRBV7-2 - CASSMRDHTDTQYF TGTGCCAGCAGCATGAGGGACCACACAGATACGCAGTATTTT
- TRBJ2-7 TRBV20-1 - CSVQGAYEQYF TGCAGTGTCCAGGGAGCCTACGAGCAGTACTTC
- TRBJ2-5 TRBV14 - CASSQAGSRTQYF TGTGCCAGCAGCCAAGCGGGGAGTCGGACCCAGTACTTC
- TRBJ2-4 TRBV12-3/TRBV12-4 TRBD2 CASSLLASGTTKNIQYF TGTGCCAGCAGTTTGTTGGCTAGCGGGACTACAAAAAACATTCAGTACTTC
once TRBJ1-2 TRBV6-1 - CASSNMRTAYGYTF TGTGCCAGCAGTAATATGAGGACCGCCTATGGCTACACCTTC
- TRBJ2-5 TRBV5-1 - CASSLEATPYQETQYF TGCGCCAGCAGCTTGGAGGCGACCCCGTACCAAGAGACCCAGTACTTC
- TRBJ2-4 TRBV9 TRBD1 CASSVGDRGPTKNIQYF TGTGCCAGCAGCGTAGGCGACAGGGGGCCGACCAAAAACATTCAGTACTTC
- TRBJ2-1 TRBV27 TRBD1 CASSLLTGGTYNEQFF TGTGCCAGCAGTTTATTAACAGGGGGCACCTACAATGAGCAGTTCTTC
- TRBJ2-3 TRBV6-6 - CASSYFLGGGIDTQYF TGTGCCAGCAGTTACTTTTTGGGAGGAGGGATAGATACGCAGTATTTT
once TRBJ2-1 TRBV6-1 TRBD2 CASIRLGGGASYNEQFF TGTGCCAGCATTCGACTCGGCGGGGGGGCTTCCTACAATGAGCAGTTCTTC
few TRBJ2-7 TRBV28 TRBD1 CASSFPLQGYGEQYF TGTGCCAGCAGTTTTCCCTTACAGGGGTACGGCGAGCAGTACTTC
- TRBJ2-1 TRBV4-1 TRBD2 CASSLTPGLAGRNEQFF TGCGCCAGCAGCCTAACGCCGGGACTAGCGGGGCGGAATGAGCAGTTCTTC
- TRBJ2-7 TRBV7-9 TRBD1 CASNSGTGSYEQYF TGTGCCAGCAACTCCGGGACAGGGTCCTACGAGCAGTACTTC
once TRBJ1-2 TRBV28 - CASSLVTIQGNYGYTF TGTGCCAGCAGTTTAGTAACCATACAGGGAAACTATGGCTACACCTTC
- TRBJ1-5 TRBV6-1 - CASSEVDRGYQPQHF TGTGCCAGCAGTGAAGTAGATAGGGGGTATCAGCCCCAGCATTTT
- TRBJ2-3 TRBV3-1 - CASSRTVRDTQYF TGTGCCAGCAGCCGGACAGTTCGTGATACGCAGTATTTT
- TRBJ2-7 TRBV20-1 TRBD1 CSARGPGQDVYEQYF TGCAGTGCTAGAGGACCGGGACAGGACGTCTACGAGCAGTACTTC
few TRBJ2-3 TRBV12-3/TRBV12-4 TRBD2 CASSFGTSKDTQYF TGTGCCAGCAGTTTTGGGACTAGCAAGGATACGCAGTATTTT
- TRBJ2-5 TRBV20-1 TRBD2 CSARESWRGGYKQYF TGCAGTGCTAGAGAGAGTTGGCGGGGGGGCTACAAGCAGTACTTC
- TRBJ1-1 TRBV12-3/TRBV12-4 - CASSLIGQTNTEAFF TGTGCCAGCAGTTTAATTGGACAGACGAACACTGAAGCTTTCTTT
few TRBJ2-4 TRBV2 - CASSESVGRANIQYF TGTGCCAGCAGTGAAAGTGTGGGCAGGGCAAACATTCAGTACTTC
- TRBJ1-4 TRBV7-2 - CASSSPDRIYEKLFF TGTGCCAGCAGCTCCCCGGACAGAATCTATGAAAAACTGTTTTTT
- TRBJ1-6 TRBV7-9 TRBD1 CASSGTVNSPLHF TGTGCCAGCAGTGGGACAGTTAATTCACCCCTCCACTTT
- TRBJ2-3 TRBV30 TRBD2 CAWRNQREPDTQYF TGTGCCTGGAGGAATCAGCGGGAGCCAGATACGCAGTATTTT
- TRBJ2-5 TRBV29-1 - CSAEEWETQYF TGCAGCGCCGAAGAGTGGGAGACCCAGTACTTC
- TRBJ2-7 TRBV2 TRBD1 CASNTGGIYEQYF TGTGCCAGTAATACAGGGGGGATCTACGAGCAGTACTTC
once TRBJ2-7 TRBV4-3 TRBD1 CASSQNHRGLYEQYF TGCGCCAGCAGCCAAAACCACAGGGGGCTATACGAGCAGTACTTC
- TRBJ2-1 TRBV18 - CASSPRQDLNEQFF TGTGCCAGCTCACCTCGGCAGGACCTCAATGAGCAGTTCTTC
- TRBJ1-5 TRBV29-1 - CSVILSRDLNQPQHF TGCAGCGTAATATTATCTCGGGACCTCAATCAGCCCCAGCATTTT
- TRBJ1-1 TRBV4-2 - CASSHPQGTRTEAFF TGTGCCAGCAGCCACCCCCAGGGTACTAGAACTGAAGCTTTCTTT
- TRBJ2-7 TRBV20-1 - CSARSLATSSYEQYF TGCAGTGCTAGAAGCCTTGCAACCAGCTCCTACGAGCAGTACTTC
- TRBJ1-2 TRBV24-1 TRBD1 CATSSTGGVQGYTF TGTGCCACCAGTAGCACAGGGGGCGTTCAAGGCTACACCTTC
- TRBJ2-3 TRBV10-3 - CAISDRGSSTDTQYF TGTGCCATCAGTGACCGGGGCAGTAGCACAGATACGCAGTATTTT
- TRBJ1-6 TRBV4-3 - CASSQAWGLSYNSPLHF TGCGCCAGCAGCCAAGCATGGGGGCTCTCCTATAATTCACCCCTCCACTTT
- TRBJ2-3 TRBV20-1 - CSARDSSSDTQYF TGCAGTGCTAGAGATTCCAGTTCAGATACGCAGTATTTT
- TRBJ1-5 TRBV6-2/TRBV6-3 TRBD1 CASSLVDRGQNQPQHF TGTGCCAGCAGTTTGGTGGATAGGGGGCAAAATCAGCCCCAGCATTTT
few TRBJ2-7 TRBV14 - CASSQVSRSYEQYF TGTGCCAGCAGCCAAGTTTCGAGGTCCTACGAGCAGTACTTC
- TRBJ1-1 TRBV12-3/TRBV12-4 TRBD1 CASRGTENAEAFF TGTGCCAGCAGGGGGACAGAAAACGCTGAAGCTTTCTTT
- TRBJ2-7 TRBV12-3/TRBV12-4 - CASSLSRGAHEQYF TGTGCCAGCAGTTTATCCCGGGGGGCCCACGAGCAGTACTTC
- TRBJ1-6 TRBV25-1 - CASSEAPLSSPLHF TGTGCCAGCAGTGAGGCACCGCTGAGTTCACCCCTCCACTTT
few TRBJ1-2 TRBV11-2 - CASSPDVPLIYGYTF TGTGCCAGCAGCCCAGACGTCCCCCTAATCTATGGCTACACCTTC
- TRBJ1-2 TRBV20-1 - CSASRHINTYGYTF TGCAGTGCTAGTCGCCACATAAACACCTATGGCTACACCTTC
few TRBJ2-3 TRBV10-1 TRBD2 CASSGGGSVDTQYF TGCGCCAGCAGCGGCGGGGGATCCGTAGATACGCAGTATTTT
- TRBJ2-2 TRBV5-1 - CASSLGGTNTGELFF TGCGCCAGCAGCTTGGGCGGGACGAACACCGGGGAGCTGTTTTTT
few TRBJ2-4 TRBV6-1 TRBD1 CASSPQSSGQGRAKNIQYF TGTGCCAGCAGTCCCCAATCATCGGGACAGGGAAGAGCCAAAAACATTCAGTACTTC
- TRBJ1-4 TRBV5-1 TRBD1 CASRMAGQGLVATNEKLFF TGCGCCAGCAGAATGGCGGGACAGGGTCTTGTTGCAACTAATGAAAAACTGTTTTTT